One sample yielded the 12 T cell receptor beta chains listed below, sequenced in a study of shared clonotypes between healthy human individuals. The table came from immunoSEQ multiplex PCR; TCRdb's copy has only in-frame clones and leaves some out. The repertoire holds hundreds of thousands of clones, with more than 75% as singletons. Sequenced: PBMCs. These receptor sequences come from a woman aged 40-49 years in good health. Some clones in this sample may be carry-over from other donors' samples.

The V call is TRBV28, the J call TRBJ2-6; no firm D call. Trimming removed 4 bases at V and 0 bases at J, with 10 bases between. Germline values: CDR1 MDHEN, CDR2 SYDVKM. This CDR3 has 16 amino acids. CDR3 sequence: CASSSPLTSGANVLTF. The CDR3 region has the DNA TGTGCCAGCAGTTCCCCACTCACCTCTGGGGCCAACGTCCTGACTTTC.

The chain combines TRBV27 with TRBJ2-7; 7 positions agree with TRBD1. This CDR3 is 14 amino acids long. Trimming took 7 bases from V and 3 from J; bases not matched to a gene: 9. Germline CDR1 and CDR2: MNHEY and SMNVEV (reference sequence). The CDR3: CASNTRGQNYEQYF. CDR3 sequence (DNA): TGTGCCAGCAATACGAGGGGACAGAACTACGAGCAGTACTTC.

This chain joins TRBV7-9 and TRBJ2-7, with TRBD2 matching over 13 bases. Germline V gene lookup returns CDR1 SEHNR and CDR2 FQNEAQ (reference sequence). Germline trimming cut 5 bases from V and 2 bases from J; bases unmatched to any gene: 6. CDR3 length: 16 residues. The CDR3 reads CASSLTGTSGTYEQYF. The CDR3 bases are TGTGCCAGCAGCCTCACCGGGACTAGCGGGACCTACGAGCAGTACTTC.

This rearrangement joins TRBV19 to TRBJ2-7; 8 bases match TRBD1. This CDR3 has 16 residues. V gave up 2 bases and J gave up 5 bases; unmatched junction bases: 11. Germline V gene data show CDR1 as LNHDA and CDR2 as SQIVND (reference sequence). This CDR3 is CASSITRTGPRHEQYF. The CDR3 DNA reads TGTGCCAGTAGTATAACCCGGACAGGGCCCCGTCACGAGCAGTACTTC. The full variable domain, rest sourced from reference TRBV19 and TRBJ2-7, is DGGITQSPKYLFRKEGQNVTLSCEQNLNHDAMYWYRQDPGQGLRLIYYSQIVNDFQKGDIAEGYSVSREKKESFPLTVTSAQKNPTAFYLCASSITRTGPRHEQYFGPGTRLTVT.

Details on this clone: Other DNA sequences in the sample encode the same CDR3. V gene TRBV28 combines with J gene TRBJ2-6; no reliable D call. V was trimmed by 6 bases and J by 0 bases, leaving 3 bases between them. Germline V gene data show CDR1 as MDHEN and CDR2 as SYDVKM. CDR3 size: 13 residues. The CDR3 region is CASRSSGANVLTF. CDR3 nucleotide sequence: TGTGCCAGCAGGAGCTCTGGGGCCAACGTCCTGACTTTC.

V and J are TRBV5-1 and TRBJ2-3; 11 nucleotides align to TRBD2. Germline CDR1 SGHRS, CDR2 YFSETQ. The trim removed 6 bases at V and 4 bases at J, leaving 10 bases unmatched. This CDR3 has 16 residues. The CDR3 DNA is TGCGCCAGCATGAGGGTAGCGGGAGGGCTGGCAGATACGCAGTATTTT. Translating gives CASMRVAGGLADTQYF.

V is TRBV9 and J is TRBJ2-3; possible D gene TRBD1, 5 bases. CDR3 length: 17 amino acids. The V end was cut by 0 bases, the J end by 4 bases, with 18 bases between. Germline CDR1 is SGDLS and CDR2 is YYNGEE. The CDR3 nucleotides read TGTGCCAGCAGCGTAGTGGTCCAGGGCTGGAAGCCAGATACGCAGTATTTT. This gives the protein CASSVVVQGWKPDTQYF.

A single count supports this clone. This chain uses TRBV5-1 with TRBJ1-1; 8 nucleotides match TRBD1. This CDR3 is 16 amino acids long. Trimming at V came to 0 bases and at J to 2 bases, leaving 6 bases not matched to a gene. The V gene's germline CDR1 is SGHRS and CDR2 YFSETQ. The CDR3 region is CASSLGQGARNTEAFF. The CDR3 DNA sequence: TGCGCCAGCAGCTTGGGGCAGGGGGCGCGAAACACTGAAGCTTTCTTT.

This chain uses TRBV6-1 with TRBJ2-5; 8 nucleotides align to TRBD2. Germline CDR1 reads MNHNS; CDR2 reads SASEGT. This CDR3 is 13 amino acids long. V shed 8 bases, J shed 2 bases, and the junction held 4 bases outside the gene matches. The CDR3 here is CASGVAGQETQYF. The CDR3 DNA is TGTGCCAGCGGCGTAGCGGGACAAGAGACCCAGTACTTC.

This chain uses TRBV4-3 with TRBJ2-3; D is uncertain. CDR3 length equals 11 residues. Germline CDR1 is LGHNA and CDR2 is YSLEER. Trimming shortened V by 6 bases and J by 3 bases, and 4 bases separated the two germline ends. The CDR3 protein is CASRGTDTQYF. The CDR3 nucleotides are TGCGCCAGCAGGGGGACAGATACGCAGTATTTT.

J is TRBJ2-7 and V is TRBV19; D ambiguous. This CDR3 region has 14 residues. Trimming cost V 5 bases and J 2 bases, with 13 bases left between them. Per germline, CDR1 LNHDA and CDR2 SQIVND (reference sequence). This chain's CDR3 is CASSPLADTYEQYF. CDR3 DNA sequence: TGTGCCAGTAGTCCCCTTGCAGATACCTACGAGCAGTACTTC.

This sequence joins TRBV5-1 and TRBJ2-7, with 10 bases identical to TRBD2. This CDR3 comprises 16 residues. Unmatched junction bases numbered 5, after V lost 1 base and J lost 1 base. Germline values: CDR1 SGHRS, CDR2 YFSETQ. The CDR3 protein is CASSLTLAGFSYEQYF. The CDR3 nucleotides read TGCGCCAGCAGCTTGACACTAGCGGGGTTTTCCTACGAGCAGTACTTC.